The text below deals with one T cell receptor (beta chain). The target antigen is unknown. This same CDR3 is encoded by further DNA sequences in the sample. This specimen comes from a study of human versus mouse CDR3 diversity and MHC coevolution. Study-level results: iCHAO1 estimated the human TCR beta repertoire at about 1.6 million clonotypes. Most of the three human donors had the lowest clonal inequality.

The protocol was immunoSEQ multiplex PCR, while the TCRdb copy is restricted to in-frame clones and leaves out a portion. The table includes tens of thousands of clones, around 94% detected once. Germline values: CDR1 SGHRS, CDR2 YFSETQ. The V end lost 4 bases, the J end lost 0 bases, and 3 bases lay between the germline ends. The CDR3 is 12 residues long. The clonotype comes from a person between 55 and 70 years old in good health. The specimen sequenced was naive CD4+ T cells from blood. Subset described: CD45RO-negative CD62L-positive naive CD4 T cells. The genes are TRBV5-1 and TRBJ2-3; no clear D. The CDR3 loop reads CASSLSTDTQYF. CDR3 nucleotides: TGCGCCAGCAGCCTTAGCACAGATACGCAGTATTTT.